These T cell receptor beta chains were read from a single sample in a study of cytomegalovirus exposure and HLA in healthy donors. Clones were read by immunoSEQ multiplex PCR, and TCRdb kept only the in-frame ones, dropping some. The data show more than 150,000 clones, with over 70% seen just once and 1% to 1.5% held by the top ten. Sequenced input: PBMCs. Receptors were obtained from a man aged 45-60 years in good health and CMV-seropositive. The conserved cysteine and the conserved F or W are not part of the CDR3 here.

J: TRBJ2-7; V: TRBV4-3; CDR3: ASSQAGQGPYEQY
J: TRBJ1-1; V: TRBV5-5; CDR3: ASSFKLNSGLNTEAF
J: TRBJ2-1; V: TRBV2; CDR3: ASSRTDYNEQF
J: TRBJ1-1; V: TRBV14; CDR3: ASSVAGTGMNTEAF
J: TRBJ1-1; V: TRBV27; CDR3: ASSPGGGTEAF
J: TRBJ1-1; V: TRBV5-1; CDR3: ASSSQGTEAF
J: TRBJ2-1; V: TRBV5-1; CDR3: ASSLGLARYNEQF
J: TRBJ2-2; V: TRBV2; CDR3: ASSAGGTGELF
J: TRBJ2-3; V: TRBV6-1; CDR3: ASSEGLQVSTDTQY
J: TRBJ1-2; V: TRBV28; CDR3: ASSPADRESHGYT
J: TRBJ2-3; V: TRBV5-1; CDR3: ASSLGLAGGVDTQY
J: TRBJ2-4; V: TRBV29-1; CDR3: SAGPVASRDKNIQY
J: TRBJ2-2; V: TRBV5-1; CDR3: ASNSPEAGELF
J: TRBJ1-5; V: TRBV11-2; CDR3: ASSLVGVGQPQH
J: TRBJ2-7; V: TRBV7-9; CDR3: ASSLAGSQQY
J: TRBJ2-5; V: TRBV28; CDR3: ASSYVRGWPTSGTFQETQY
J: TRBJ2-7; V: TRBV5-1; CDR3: ASSSDPPVQY
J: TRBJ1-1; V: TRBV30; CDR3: AWNRLGARKAF
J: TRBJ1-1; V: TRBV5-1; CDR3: ASSLSGVDEAF
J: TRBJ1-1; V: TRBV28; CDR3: ASSSTGTENTEAF
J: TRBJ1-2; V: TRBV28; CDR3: ASSYVGAGLNYGYT
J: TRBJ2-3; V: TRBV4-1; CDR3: ASSQELAGADTQY
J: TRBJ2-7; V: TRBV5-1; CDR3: ASSLQGPIYEQY
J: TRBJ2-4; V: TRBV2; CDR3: ASSEILAKNIQY
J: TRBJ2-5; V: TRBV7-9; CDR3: ASSLGGVQETQY
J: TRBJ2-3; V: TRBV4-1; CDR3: ASGLEGSGADTQY
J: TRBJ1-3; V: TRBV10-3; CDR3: AISEGGTHPSRNTIY
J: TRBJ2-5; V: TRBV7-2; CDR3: ASSLRVAGGQETQY
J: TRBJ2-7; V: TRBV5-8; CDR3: ASSRLQGAYEQY
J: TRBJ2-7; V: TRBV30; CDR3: AWSVLGGGAYEQY
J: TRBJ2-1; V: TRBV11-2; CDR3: ASSPTLGGVVYEQF
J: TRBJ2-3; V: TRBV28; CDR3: ASRTQGLVEGASTDTQY
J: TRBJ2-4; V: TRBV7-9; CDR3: ASSFGGAKNIQY
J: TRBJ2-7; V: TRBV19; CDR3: ASSIDQGSYEQY
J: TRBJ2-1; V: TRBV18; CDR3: ASSPTLLAGTDEQF
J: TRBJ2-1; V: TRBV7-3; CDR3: ASFHRGRKVYNEQF
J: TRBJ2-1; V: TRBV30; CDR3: ASSAGYNEQF
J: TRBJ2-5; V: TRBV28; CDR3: ASSPGTGVQETQY
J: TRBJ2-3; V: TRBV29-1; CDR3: SVRRGTGLWDTQY
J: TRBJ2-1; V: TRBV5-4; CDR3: ASRRLAGYNEQF
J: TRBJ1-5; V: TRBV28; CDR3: ASSRTGRSNQPQH